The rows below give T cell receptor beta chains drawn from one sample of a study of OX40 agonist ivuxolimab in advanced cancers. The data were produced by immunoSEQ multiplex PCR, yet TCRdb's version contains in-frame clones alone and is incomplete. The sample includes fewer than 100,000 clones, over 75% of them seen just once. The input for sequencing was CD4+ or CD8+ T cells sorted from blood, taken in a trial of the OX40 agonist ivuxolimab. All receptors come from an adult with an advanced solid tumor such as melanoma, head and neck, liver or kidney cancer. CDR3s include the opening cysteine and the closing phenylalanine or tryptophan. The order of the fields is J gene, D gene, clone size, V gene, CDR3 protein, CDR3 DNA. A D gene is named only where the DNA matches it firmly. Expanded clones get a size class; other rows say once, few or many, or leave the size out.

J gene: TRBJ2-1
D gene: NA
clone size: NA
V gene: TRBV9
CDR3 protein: CASSTRDSSLYNEQFF
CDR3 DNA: TGTGCCAGCAGCACCCGGGACTCTTCCCTCTACAATGAGCAGTTCTTC

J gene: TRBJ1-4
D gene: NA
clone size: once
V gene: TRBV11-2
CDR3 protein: CASSRGGNEKLFF
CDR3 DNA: TGTGCCAGCTCACGCGGGGGTAATGAAAAACTGTTTTTT

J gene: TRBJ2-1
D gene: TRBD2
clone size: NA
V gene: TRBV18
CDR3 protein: CASSGTSGGSFYNEQFF
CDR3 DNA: TGTGCCAGCTCAGGGACTAGCGGGGGTTCATTCTACAATGAGCAGTTCTTC

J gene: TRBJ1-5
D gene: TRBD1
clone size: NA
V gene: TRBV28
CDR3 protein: CASSLIAGRGVSNQPQHF
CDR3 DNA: TGTGCCAGCAGTTTAATTGCCGGCAGGGGGGTTAGCAATCAGCCCCAGCATTTT

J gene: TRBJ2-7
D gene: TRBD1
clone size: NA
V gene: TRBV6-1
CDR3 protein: CASDERDRGSYEQYF
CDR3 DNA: TGTGCCAGTGATGAACGGGACAGGGGATCATACGAGCAGTACTTC

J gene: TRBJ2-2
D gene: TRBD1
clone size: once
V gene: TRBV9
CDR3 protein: CASSVNRGQGGELFF
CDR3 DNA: TGTGCCAGCAGCGTAAACAGGGGGCAGGGCGGGGAGCTGTTTTTT

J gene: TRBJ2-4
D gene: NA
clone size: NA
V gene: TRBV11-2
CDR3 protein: CASRIVAGGNIQYF
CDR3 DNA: TGTGCCAGCAGGATAGTTGCGGGTGGGAACATTCAGTACTTC

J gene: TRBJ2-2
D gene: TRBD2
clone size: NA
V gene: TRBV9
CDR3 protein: CASSFGTSGGAGELFF
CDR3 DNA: TGTGCCAGCAGCTTTGGGACTAGCGGGGGCGCCGGGGAGCTGTTTTTT

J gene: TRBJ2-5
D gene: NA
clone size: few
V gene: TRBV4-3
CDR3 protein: CASSQDDRNEETQYF
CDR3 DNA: TGCGCCAGCAGCCAAGATGACAGGAACGAGGAGACCCAGTACTTC

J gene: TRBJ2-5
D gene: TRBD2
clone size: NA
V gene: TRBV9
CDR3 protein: CASSVSGGQETQYF
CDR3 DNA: TGTGCCAGCAGCGTGAGCGGGGGGCAAGAGACCCAGTACTTC

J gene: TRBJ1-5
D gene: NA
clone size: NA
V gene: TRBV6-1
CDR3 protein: CASRQGRIRHF
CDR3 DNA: TGTGCCAGCAGACAAGGCAGGATTCGGCATTTT

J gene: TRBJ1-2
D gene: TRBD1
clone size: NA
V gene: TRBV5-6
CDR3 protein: CASSTPGQNNYGYTF
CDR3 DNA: TGTGCCAGCAGCACCCCGGGACAGAATAACTATGGCTACACCTTC

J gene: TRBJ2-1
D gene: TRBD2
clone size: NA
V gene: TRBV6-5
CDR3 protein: CASSYSPSGYNEQFF
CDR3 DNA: TGTGCCAGCAGTTACTCCCCTAGCGGTTACAATGAGCAGTTCTTC

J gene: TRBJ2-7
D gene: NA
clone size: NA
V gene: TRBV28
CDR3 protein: CASSFPRWAGGGHEQYF
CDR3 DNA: TGTGCCAGCAGTTTCCCCCGTTGGGCAGGGGGAGGCCACGAGCAGTACTTC

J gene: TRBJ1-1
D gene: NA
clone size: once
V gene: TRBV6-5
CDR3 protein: CASSYAGKDAFF
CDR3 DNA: TGTGCCAGCAGTTACGCGGGAAAAGACGCTTTCTTT

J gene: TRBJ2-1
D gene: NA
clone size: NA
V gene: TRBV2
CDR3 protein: CASQRTGGNSYNEQFF
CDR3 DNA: TGTGCCAGCCAGAGGACGGGCGGAAACTCCTACAATGAGCAGTTCTTC

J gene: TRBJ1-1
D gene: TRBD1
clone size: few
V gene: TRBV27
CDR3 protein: CASKVGTGMGNTEAFF
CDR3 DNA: TGTGCCAGTAAGGTCGGGACAGGGATGGGGAACACTGAAGCTTTCTTT

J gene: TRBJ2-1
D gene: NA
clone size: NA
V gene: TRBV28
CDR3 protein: CASSPLYNEQFF
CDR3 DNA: TGTGCCAGCAGTCCCCTTTACAATGAGCAGTTCTTC

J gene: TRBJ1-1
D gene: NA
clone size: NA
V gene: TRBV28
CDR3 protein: CASADIMNTEAFF
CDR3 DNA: TGTGCCAGCGCGGACATCATGAACACTGAAGCTTTCTTT

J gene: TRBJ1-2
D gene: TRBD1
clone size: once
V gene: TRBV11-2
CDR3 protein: CASSSTGGISNYGYTF
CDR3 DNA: TGTGCCAGCAGCTCGACAGGGGGCATTTCTAACTATGGCTACACCTTC

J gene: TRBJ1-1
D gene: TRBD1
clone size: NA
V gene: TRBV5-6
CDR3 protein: CASSLGGRTEAFF
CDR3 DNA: TGTGCCAGCAGCCTAGGGGGCCGCACTGAAGCTTTCTTT

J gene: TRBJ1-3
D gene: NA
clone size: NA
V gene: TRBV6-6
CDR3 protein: CASSWGSGNTIYF
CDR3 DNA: TGTGCCAGCTCTTGGGGATCTGGAAACACCATATATTTT

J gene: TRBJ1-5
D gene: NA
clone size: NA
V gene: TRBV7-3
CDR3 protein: CASSSSAGTDGNLRQPQHF
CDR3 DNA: TGTGCCAGCAGCTCCTCGGCAGGGACGGATGGGAACCTGCGTCAGCCCCAGCATTTT